This T cell receptor (beta chain) was recovered during a study of siplizumab effects on memory and regulatory T cells. To note about this clone: Its antigen is as yet unknown.

Sequencing used immunoSEQ multiplex PCR; TCRdb keeps in-frame clones, though not all of them. The repertoire includes approximately 100,000 clones, about nine tenths of them detected once, and roughly 2.7% sits in the top ten. Findings of the study overall: A mean of approximately 69% of mappable alloreactive CD4+ clones were Treg-derived with siplizumab, compared with more than 25% in controls.

In germline, CDR1 is LNHNV, CDR2 YYDKDF (reference sequence). The CDR3 extends over 16 amino acids. V was pared by 0 bases and J by 4 bases, with 14 bases between. The specimen sequenced was CD4+ T cells sorted from blood. The V and J genes are TRBV15 and TRBJ2-3, with D possibly matching TRBD2 (5 bases). This TCR derives from a human donor in good health. Some clones in this sample may be carry-over from other donors' samples. CDR3 in DNA: TGTGCCACCAGCAGAGATCTCGGGGTCATTCCAGATACGCAGTATTTT. Amino acids: CATSRDLGVIPDTQYF.